The 20 T cell receptor beta chains in this list originate from one sample, sequenced in a study of response to subunit inactivated influenza vaccine. TCRdb reprocessed the RT-PCR reads with MiXCR, giving one entry per CDR3 protein. The table lists 600,000 to 700,000 distinct CDR3 sequences, about 15% of them singletons. The source was PBMCs from blood, collected 14 to 15 days before vaccination. All receptors come from a man in his forties or fifties who received an inactivated influenza vaccine.

The chain employs TRBV29-1 and TRBJ2-4, with D uncertain. V lost 4 bases and J 7 bases, leaving 8 bases between the germline ends. Germline V CDR1 and CDR2: SQVTM, ANQGSEA. This CDR3 comprises 11 residues. The CDR3 region has the DNA TGCAGCGTTGTTTGGGGTAACATTCAGTACTTC. Amino acid sequence: CSVVWGNIQYF.

This clonotype was found once. The junction shows a germline mismatch at one end, possibly a read error. The chain joins TRBV20-1 to TRBJ2-1, with D perhaps matching TRBD1 (5 bases). Germline CDR1 DFQATT, CDR2 SNEGSKA (reference sequence). The CDR3 covers 15 residues. The CDR3 region is CRARGFVERYNEQFF. Written as DNA, the CDR3 is TGCAGAGCTAGGGGTTTTGTGGAGAGATACAATGAGCAGTTCTTC.

The chain uses TRBV7-6 and TRBJ1-6, with a possible D match to TRBD1 (5 bases). The CDR3 extends over 15 amino acids. Trimming stripped 5 bases from V and 7 bases from J, with 15 bases between. Germline V gene sequence: CDR1 SGHVS, CDR2 FNYEAQ. CDR3 amino acids: CASSGPVGVNSPLHF. CDR3 DNA sequence: TGTGCCAGCAGCGGGCCGGTAGGGGTGAATTCACCCCTCCACTTT.

The chain recombines TRBV19 with TRBJ1-2, with TRBD1 identical over 10 bases. The CDR3 spans 14 residues. Trimming took 3 bases from V and 6 from J; bases not matched to a gene: 4. In germline, CDR1 is LNHDA, CDR2 SQIVND (reference sequence). The CDR3 loop reads CASSMSGTGDGYTF. CDR3 bases: TGTGCCAGTAGTATGTCCGGGACAGGGGATGGCTACACCTTC.

This rearrangement joins TRBV20-1 to TRBJ1-5; 9 bases match TRBD1. The CDR3 extends over 12 amino acids. The trim removed 8 bases at V and 4 bases at J, leaving 3 bases unmatched. The germline V gene encodes CDR1 DFQATT and CDR2 SNEGSKA (reference sequence). This chain's CDR3 is CSTGQGNQPQHF. The CDR3 coding sequence is TGCAGTACGGGACAGGGTAATCAGCCCCAGCATTTT.

To note about this clonotype: One end of the junction fails to match germline, which may point to a read error. The rearrangement uses TRBV9 and TRBJ2-3, with 9 bases identical to TRBD1. This CDR3 contains 15 residues. From germline, CDR1 is SGDLS and CDR2 YYNGEE. The CDR3 DNA reads as TGTGCCAGCAGCGACGGGACAGGGAGCACAGATACGCATTATTTT. Protein sequence: CASSDGTGSTDTHYF. The full variable domain, rest sourced from reference TRBV9 and TRBJ2-3, is DSGVTQTPKHLITATGQRVTLRCSPRSGDLSVYWYQQSLDQGLQFLIQYYNGEERAKGNILERFSAQQFPDLHSELNLSSLELGDSALYFCASSDGTGSTDTHYFGPGTRLTVL.

This clonotype occurred many times. This chain links TRBV29-1 with TRBJ2-7; D possibly corresponds to TRBD2 (6 bases). The length of the CDR3 is 11 residues. The germline V gene has CDR1 SQVTM and CDR2 ANQGSEA. V was clipped by 2 bases and J by 7 bases, with 9 bases between them. This chain's CDR3 is CSVEREYEQYF. The CDR3, as DNA: TGCAGCGTTGAACGGGAGTATGAGCAGTACTTC.

This chain connects TRBV12-3 or TRBV12-4 to TRBJ1-2, with 7 bases aligning to TRBD1. Unmatched junction bases numbered 5, after V lost 4 bases and J lost 12 bases. CDR3 size: 11 residues. The CDR3 coding sequence is TGTGCCAGCAGTTCTCGACAGGGTAACACCTTC. Its translation: CASSSRQGNTF.

This clonotype appeared a few times. The chain combines TRBV7-9 with TRBJ1-2; no clear D gene. CDR1 and CDR2 (germline): SEHNR, FQNEAQ (reference sequence). V lost 6 bases and J lost 4, with 12 bases in between. The CDR3 contains 13 residues. The CDR3 DNA follows: TGTGCCAGCAGAGCGCCCGGGTTCTATGGCTACACCTTC. This encodes CASRAPGFYGYTF.

This clonotype showed up just a few times. The rearrangement joins TRBV5-1 to TRBJ1-1, with a tentative D call TRBD1 (6 bases). The V and J ends lost 4 bases and 3 bases respectively, with 13 bases between them. Germline-derived CDR1 and CDR2 are SGHRS and YFSETQ. The CDR3 has 14 amino acids. The CDR3, as DNA: TGCGCCAGCAGCCCGGCGGACAGTTACACTGAAGCTTTCTTT. Protein product: CASSPADSYTEAFF.

This clonotype has only a few counts. The chain employs TRBV6-6 and TRBJ1-5; D may be TRBD1 (6 bases). V was cut by 5 bases and J by 6 bases, with 11 bases left in between. CDR3 length equals 13 residues. Germline V gene sequence: CDR1 MNHNY, CDR2 SVGAGI (reference sequence). The chain's CDR3 is CASSETGAQPQHF. For the CDR3, the DNA is TGTGCCAGCAGTGAGACAGGCGCTCAGCCCCAGCATTTT.

This clonotype was counted many times. The V and J genes are TRBV20-1 and TRBJ2-1; 10 nucleotides align to TRBD1. The CDR3 runs 14 residues. Germline V lookup: CDR1 DFQATT, CDR2 SNEGSKA (reference sequence). V was clipped by 3 bases and J by 2 bases; unmatched bases: 1. CDR3 nucleotides: TGCAGTGCTAGGACAGGGGGCCCCTACAATGAGCAGTTCTTC. Amino acid sequence: CSARTGGPYNEQFF.

The chain uses TRBV29-1 and TRBJ2-3; D remains ambiguous. This CDR3 is 11 amino acids long. V gave up 8 bases and J gave up 2 bases, with 8 bases separating them. Germline V gives CDR1 SQVTM, CDR2 ANQGSEA. The CDR3 spells CSFSPTDTQYF. The CDR3 DNA follows: TGCAGCTTCTCTCCCACAGATACGCAGTATTTT.

This clonotype was seen only a few times. This chain connects TRBV12-3 or TRBV12-4 to TRBJ2-1, with D tentatively TRBD1 (6 bases). V lost 7 bases, J lost 4 bases, and 17 bases lay in between. This CDR3 has 15 residues. The CDR3 is CASTPGQGGYNEQFF. As DNA, the CDR3 is TGTGCCAGCACGCCGGGCCAAGGGGGTTACAATGAGCAGTTCTTC.

The chain joins TRBV20-1 to TRBJ1-4; D is unresolved. The V gene's germline CDR1 is DFQATT and CDR2 SNEGSKA (reference sequence). The CDR3 runs to 11 residues. Trimming took off 6 bases at V and 6 bases at J, with 8 bases between the two ends. The CDR3 region has the DNA TGCAGTGCCCGCCAGGATGAAAAACTGTTTTTT. This sequence encodes CSARQDEKLFF.

CDR3 amino acids: CSARPQGRDGYTF. CDR3 nucleotide sequence: TGCAGTGCTAGACCTCAGGGTCGGGATGGCTACACCTTC. This chain joins TRBV20-1 and TRBJ1-2, with D possibly being TRBD1 (5 bases). Germline loops: CDR1 DFQATT, CDR2 SNEGSKA (reference sequence). V lost 2 bases and J lost 6, with 13 bases in between. This CDR3 is 13 amino acids long.

This clonotype appeared many times. This sequence joins TRBV6-5 and TRBJ1-1; 8 nucleotides align to TRBD1. The CDR3 contains 13 residues. V was pared by 6 bases and J by 4 bases, with 4 bases of the junction left unmatched. CDR1 and CDR2 from the germline V gene are MNHEY and SVGAGI. DNA of the CDR3: TGTGCCAGCAGATACACAGGGGGCACTGAAGCTTTCTTT. It specifies CASRYTGGTEAFF.

This clonotype was seen only a few times. The chain is built from TRBV12-3 or TRBV12-4 and TRBJ2-1, with TRBD2 matching over 12 bases. CDR3 length equals 16 residues. With 7 bases clipped from V and 2 bases from J, the junction kept 6 bases outside the gene matches. The CDR3 spells CASIPLAGGPYNEQFF. DNA for the CDR3: TGTGCCAGCATCCCTCTAGCGGGGGGGCCCTACAATGAGCAGTTCTTC.

The J gene is TRBJ2-1, the V gene TRBV12-3 or TRBV12-4; 7 positions match TRBD2. The CDR3 sequence is 15 residues long. The V segment lost 2 bases and the J segment 6 bases; nucleotides outside the gene matches: 7. The CDR3 protein is CASSLSGGLGNEQFF. Here the CDR3 DNA reads TGTGCCAGCAGTTTATCGGGGGGATTGGGCAATGAGCAGTTCTTC.

This clonotype was observed a few times. The J gene is TRBJ1-2, the V gene TRBV6-1; 8 positions match TRBD1. CDR3 length equals 16 residues. Germline loops: CDR1 MNHNS, CDR2 SASEGT. Losses at the gene ends were 7 bases for V and 2 bases for J; bases not matched to a gene: 12. CDR3 loop: CASISRDRSLNYGYTF. Written as DNA, the CDR3 is TGTGCCAGCATCTCGCGGGACAGGTCCTTAAACTATGGCTACACCTTC.